These T cell receptor beta chains were read from a single sample in a study of monozygotic twins with inflammatory bowel disease. Reprocessing the 5' RACE reads, TCRdb reports a single entry for every CDR3 protein and omits DNA. Recorded for this sample: 200,000 to 250,000 distinct CDR3 sequences. Sequences were obtained from blood. These receptors were taken from a human donor with ulcerative colitis or Crohn's disease, or a healthy co-twin of an affected twin (not recorded which). Each CDR3 is given with its conserved first and last residue. Each record gives: J gene, V gene, CDR3 protein.

>TRBJ1-1|TRBV7-2
CASSLGPPTEAFF
>TRBJ1-1|TRBV20-1
CSARDPTGAGEAFF
>TRBJ1-2|TRBV7-2
CASSFKRTGDHYGYTF
>TRBJ2-5|TRBV20-1
CSASGRTSGKETQYF
>TRBJ2-2|TRBV7-9
CASSHIGRENTGELFF
>TRBJ2-7|TRBV2
CASSVEGYEQYF
>TRBJ2-2|TRBV24-1
CATSETGTNTGELFF
>TRBJ2-7|TRBV20-1
CSARGVGTGPYEQYF
>TRBJ2-5|TRBV18
CASSPSILATVETQYF
>TRBJ2-7|TRBV5-1
CASSMGGALSYEQYF